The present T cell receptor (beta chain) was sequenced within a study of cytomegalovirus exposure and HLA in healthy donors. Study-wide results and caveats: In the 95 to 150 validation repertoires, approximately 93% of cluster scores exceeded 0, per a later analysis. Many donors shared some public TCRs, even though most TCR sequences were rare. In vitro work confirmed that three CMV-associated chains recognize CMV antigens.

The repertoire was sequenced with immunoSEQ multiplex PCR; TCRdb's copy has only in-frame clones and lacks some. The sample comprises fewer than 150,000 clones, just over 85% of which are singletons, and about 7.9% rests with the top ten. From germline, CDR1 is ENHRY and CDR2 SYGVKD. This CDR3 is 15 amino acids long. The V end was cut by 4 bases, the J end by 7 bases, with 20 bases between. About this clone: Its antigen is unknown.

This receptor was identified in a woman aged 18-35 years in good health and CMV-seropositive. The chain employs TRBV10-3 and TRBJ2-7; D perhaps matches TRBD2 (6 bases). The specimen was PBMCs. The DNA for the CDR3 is TGTGCCATCAGTGCTGGGAGGACGAGCCAAGGGGAGCAGTACTTC. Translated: CAISAGRTSQGEQYF.